Following are 16 T cell receptor beta chains from one sample sequenced in a study of vaccination and CD4 T cells after COVID-19. Treatment reported: roughly 10-day PBMC culture with coronavirus spike peptide pools or control peptides (ViraFEST assay). Sequenced with the Oncomine TCR Beta short-read assay was DNA taken from cultured CD4+ T cells. Each CDR3 protein gets one entry after TCRdb re-called the PCR reads with MiXCR. Counted here are about 13,000 distinct CDR3 sequences, about two fifths occurring once; the ten biggest clones make up about 13%. These receptors have no identified antigens. The sample was CD4+ T cells from blood, cultured in vitro. The receptors stem from a human donor who had recovered from COVID-19.

The chain carries TRBV18 and TRBJ2-7; 10 bases are a match to TRBD1. This CDR3 region has 16 residues. Germline CDR1 is KGHSH and CDR2 is LQKENI. Germline trimming cut 4 bases from V and 5 bases from J; bases unmatched to any gene: 11. CDR3 residues: CASSLEDRGLSNEQYF. In nucleotides, the CDR3 is TGTGCCAGCTCACTGGAAGACAGGGGGCTTAGCAACGAGCAGTACTTC.

This clonotype turned up a few times. The rearrangement uses TRBV27 and TRBJ2-2; D unresolved. The CDR3 consists of 15 residues. Trimming stripped 3 bases from V and 0 bases from J, with 8 bases between. The germline gives CDR1 MNHEY, CDR2 SMNVEV (reference sequence). The CDR3 region has the DNA TGTGCCAGCAGTTTTGAGGAGACGAACACCGGGGAGCTGTTTTTT. This translates into CASSFEETNTGELFF.

The V and J genes are TRBV5-6 and TRBJ2-5; the D is unclear. The CDR3 has 14 residues. V gave up 0 bases and J gave up 4 bases, with 10 bases separating them. Germline lookup yields CDR1 SGHDT and CDR2 YYEEEE. CDR3 bases: TGTGCCAGCAGCTTGGTGCACAACGGAGAGACCCAGTACTTC. Its translation: CASSLVHNGETQYF.

The rearrangement links TRBV12-3 or TRBV12-4 to TRBJ2-3; D not certain. The V end was cut by 3 bases, the J end by 0 bases, with 10 bases between. The length of the CDR3 is 15 residues. The DNA of the CDR3 is TGTGCCAGCAGTTTTCGGACGGCTAGCACAGATACGCAGTATTTT. Protein sequence: CASSFRTASTDTQYF.

The genes are TRBV9 and TRBJ1-6, with TRBD1 identical over 10 bases. V lost 0 bases, J lost 6 bases, and 3 bases stayed unmatched. The V gene's germline CDR1 is SGDLS and CDR2 YYNGEE. This CDR3 spans 16 amino acids. Here the CDR3 DNA reads TGTGCCAGCAGCGTAGATGGGACAGGGGTTAATTCACCCCTCCACTTT. It specifies CASSVDGTGVNSPLHF.

This sequence joins TRBV25-1 and TRBJ2-7, with D maybe TRBD1 (9 bases). The CDR3 contains 18 residues. Germline CDR1 is MGHDK and CDR2 is SYGVNS. The V and J ends lost 4 bases and 1 base respectively, with 23 bases between them. The CDR3 sequence is CASSGYPGGTGKSYEQYF. In nucleotides, the CDR3 is TGTGCCAGCAGTGGATACCCGGGGGGGACAGGGAAATCCTACGAGCAGTACTTC.

This clonotype occurred a few times. J is TRBJ1-6 and V is TRBV12-3 or TRBV12-4; 7 bases are shared with TRBD1. The V segment lost 4 bases and the J segment 6 bases; nucleotides outside the gene matches: 0. The CDR3 extends over 13 amino acids. DNA for the CDR3: TGTGCCAGCAGTTCAGGGGGTAATTCACCCCTCCACTTT. This encodes CASSSGGNSPLHF.

The genes are TRBV11-2 and TRBJ1-4, with D unresolved. The CDR3 loop spans 13 amino acids. Germline V gene sequence: CDR1 SGHAT, CDR2 FQNNGV. Deletions cut 5 bases from V and 4 bases from J, with 8 bases between. In nucleotides, the CDR3 is TGTGCCAGCAGCCTGGGGTTTAATGAAAAACTGTTTTTT. Protein product: CASSLGFNEKLFF.

The rearrangement joins TRBV20-1 to TRBJ2-7; possibly TRBD2 for D (6 bases). CDR1 is DFQATT, CDR2 SNEGSKA, per germline (reference sequence). The CDR3 loop spans 14 amino acids. Trimming shortened V by 6 bases and J by 7 bases, and 22 bases separated the two germline ends. The CDR3 DNA reads as TGCAGTGCCCCCGCGCGGACTACCTCGGGTGAGCAGTACTTC. Protein sequence: CSAPARTTSGEQYF.

This clonotype turned up a few times. The chain combines TRBV12-3 or TRBV12-4 with TRBJ1-1; D possibly corresponds to TRBD1 (5 bases). Trimming took 5 bases from V and 0 from J, leaving 10 bases between them. The length of the CDR3 is 14 residues. The CDR3 loop reads CASSRGDLNTEAFF. CDR3 nucleotide sequence: TGTGCCAGCAGTCGGGGGGATTTGAACACTGAAGCTTTCTTT.

The CDR3 loop is CAWSAPGLADVGEQYF. In DNA form, the CDR3 reads TGTGCCTGGAGTGCCCCAGGACTAGCCGACGTGGGCGAGCAGTACTTC. The V gene is TRBV30, the J gene TRBJ2-7; 8 positions match TRBD2. The trim removed 1 base at V and 6 bases at J, leaving 14 bases unmatched. The germline CDR1 and CDR2 sequences are GTSNPN and SVGIG (reference sequence). This CDR3 is built from 16 residues.

In this sample, this clonotype turned up a few times. CDR3 amino acids: CASSLSTDNTGELFF. The CDR3 coding sequence is TGCGCCAGCAGCTTGTCGACAGACAACACCGGGGAGCTGTTTTTT. This sequence joins TRBV5-1 and TRBJ2-2; a possible D gene is TRBD1 (5 bases). In germline, CDR1 is SGHRS, CDR2 YFSETQ. V gave up 1 base and J gave up 2 bases, with 9 bases separating them. This CDR3 has 15 amino acids. Using reference TRBV5-1 and TRBJ2-2 for the parts outside the CDR3, the full variable domain is KAGVTQTPRYLIKTRGQQVTLSCSPISGHRSVSWYQQTPGQGLQFLFEYFSETQRNKGNFPGRFSGRQFSNSRSEMNVSTLELGDSALYLCASSLSTDNTGELFFGEGSRLTVL.

This clonotype came up a few times. This rearrangement joins TRBV5-1 to TRBJ2-7, with D possibly matching TRBD1 (6 bases). Trimming stripped 4 bases from V and 2 bases from J, with 13 bases between. The CDR3 covers 14 residues. Germline values: CDR1 SGHRS, CDR2 YFSETQ. The CDR3 nucleotides are TGCGCCAGCAGCCTCGGGACATTTCCCTACGAGCAGTACTTC. Its protein is CASSLGTFPYEQYF.

The V call is TRBV27, the J call TRBJ1-1, with D maybe TRBD1 (6 bases). The V gene lost 0 bases and the J gene lost 4 bases, with 12 bases spanning the gap. This CDR3 comprises 15 residues. Germline values: CDR1 MNHEY, CDR2 SMNVEV (reference sequence). CDR3 nucleotide sequence: TGTGCCAGCAGTTTATCGGCAGGGGAAGCCACTGAAGCTTTCTTT. Its translation: CASSLSAGEATEAFF.

This chain joins TRBV30 and TRBJ2-5; 8 bases are shared with TRBD2. Germline values: CDR1 GTSNPN, CDR2 SVGIG (reference sequence). V shed 5 bases, J shed 5 bases, and the junction held 7 bases outside the gene matches. This CDR3 comprises 13 residues. CDR3 region: CAWGKRGRETQYF. CDR3 DNA: TGTGCCTGGGGAAAGCGGGGGCGGGAGACCCAGTACTTC.

This chain links TRBV20-1 with TRBJ2-1; 10 bases agree with TRBD2. Germline V CDR1 and CDR2: DFQATT, SNEGSKA (reference sequence). V shed 6 bases and J 4 bases; nucleotides not matched to a gene: 15. The CDR3 consists of 17 residues. The CDR3 here is CSAAASGLAPGYNEQFF. The CDR3, as DNA: TGCAGTGCGGCCGCCTCGGGACTAGCGCCCGGGTACAATGAGCAGTTCTTC.